The T cell receptor beta chain described here comes from a study of Tregs in tolerant kidney transplant recipients. Study-level information: Recipients received nonmyeloablative bone marrow transplants from related graft donors, with transient mixed chimerism. Overall study results and limits: No direct test of biological reproducibility was done here.

The V gene's germline CDR1 is SGHVS and CDR2 FNYEAQ. J gave up 0 bases and V 2 bases, and 7 bases lay outside the gene matches. This CDR3 has 17 amino acids. Remarks on this clone: Its antigen is not identified.

Unstimulated regulatory T cells (CD4+CD25+CD127-), CD4+CD25- non-regulatory cells, CD4 and CD8 cells were FACS-sorted from thawed PBMCs. TCRdb's table, derived via immunoSEQ multiplex PCR, lists solely in-frame clones and lacks some. The repertoire has tens of thousands of clones, 80% to 95% of them found once; the top ten carry 0.35% to 0.55%. The chain couples TRBV7-6 to TRBJ2-1; the match to TRBD2 covers 7 bases. This receptor was identified in a human donor who received a combined kidney and bone marrow transplant. The sample in question was CD4+ T cells from blood, obtained before the transplant. CDR3 nucleotides: TGTGCCAGCAGCTTAAGACTAGCCGGGGACTCCTACAATGAGCAGTTCTTC. Amino acids: CASSLRLAGDSYNEQFF. The whole variable domain, remainder taken from reference TRBV7-6 and TRBJ2-1, is GAGVSQSPRYKVTKRGQDVALRCDPISGHVSLYWYRQALGQGPEFLTYFNYEAQQDKSGLPNDRFSAERPEGSISTLTIQRTEQRDSAMYRCASSLRLAGDSYNEQFFGPGTRLTVL.